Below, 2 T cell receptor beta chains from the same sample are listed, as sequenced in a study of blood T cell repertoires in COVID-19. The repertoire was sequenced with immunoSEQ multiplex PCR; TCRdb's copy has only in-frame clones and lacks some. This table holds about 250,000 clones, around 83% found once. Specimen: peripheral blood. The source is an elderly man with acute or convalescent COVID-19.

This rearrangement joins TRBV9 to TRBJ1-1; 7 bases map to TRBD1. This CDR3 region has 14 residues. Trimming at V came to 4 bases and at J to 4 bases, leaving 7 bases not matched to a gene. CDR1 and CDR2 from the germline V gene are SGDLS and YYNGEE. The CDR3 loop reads CASSPNRGGTEAFF. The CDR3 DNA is TGTGCCAGCAGCCCAAACAGGGGCGGCACTGAAGCTTTCTTT. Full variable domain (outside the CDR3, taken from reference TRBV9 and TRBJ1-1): DSGVTQTPKHLITATGQRVTLRCSPRSGDLSVYWYQQSLDQGLQFLIQYYNGEERAKGNILERFSAQQFPDLHSELNLSSLELGDSALYFCASSPNRGGTEAFFGQGTRLTVV.

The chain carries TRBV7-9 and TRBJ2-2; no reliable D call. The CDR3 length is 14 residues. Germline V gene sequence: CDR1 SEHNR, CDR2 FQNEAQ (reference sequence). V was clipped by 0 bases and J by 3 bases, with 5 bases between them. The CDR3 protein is CASSLARDTGELFF. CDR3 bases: TGTGCCAGCAGCTTAGCCCGGGACACCGGGGAGCTGTTTTTT.